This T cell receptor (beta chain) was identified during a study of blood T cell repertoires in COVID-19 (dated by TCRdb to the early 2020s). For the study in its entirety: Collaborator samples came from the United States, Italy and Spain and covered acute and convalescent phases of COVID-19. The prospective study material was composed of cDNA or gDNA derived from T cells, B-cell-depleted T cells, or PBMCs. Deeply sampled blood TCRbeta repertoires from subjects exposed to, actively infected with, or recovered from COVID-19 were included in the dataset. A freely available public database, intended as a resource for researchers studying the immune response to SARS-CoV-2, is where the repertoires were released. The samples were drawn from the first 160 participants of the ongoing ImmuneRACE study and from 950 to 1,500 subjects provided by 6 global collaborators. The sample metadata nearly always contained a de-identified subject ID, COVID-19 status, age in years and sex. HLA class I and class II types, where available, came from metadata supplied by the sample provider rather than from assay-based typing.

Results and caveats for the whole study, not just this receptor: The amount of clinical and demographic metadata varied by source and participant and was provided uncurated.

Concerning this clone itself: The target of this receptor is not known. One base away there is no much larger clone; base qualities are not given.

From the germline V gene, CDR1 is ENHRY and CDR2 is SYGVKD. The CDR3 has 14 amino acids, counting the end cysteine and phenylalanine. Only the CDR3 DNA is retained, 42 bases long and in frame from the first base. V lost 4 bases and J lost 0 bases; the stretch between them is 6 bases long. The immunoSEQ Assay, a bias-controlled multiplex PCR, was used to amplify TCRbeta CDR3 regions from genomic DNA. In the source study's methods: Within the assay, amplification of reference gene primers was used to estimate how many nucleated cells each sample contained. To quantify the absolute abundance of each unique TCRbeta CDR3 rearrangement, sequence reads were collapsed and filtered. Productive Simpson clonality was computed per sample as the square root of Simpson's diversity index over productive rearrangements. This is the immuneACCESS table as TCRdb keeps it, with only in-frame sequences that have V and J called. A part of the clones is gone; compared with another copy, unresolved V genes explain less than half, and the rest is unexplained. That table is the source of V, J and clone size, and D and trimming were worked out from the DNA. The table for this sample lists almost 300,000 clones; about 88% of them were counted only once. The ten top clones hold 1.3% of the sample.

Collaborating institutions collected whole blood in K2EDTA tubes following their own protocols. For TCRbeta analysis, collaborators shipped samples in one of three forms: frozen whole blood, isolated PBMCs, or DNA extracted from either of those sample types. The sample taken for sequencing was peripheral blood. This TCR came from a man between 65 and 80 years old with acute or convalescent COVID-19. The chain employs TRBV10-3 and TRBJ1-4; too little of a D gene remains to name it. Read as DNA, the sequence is TGTGCCATCAGTGGTACTGCAACTAATGAAAAACTGTTTTTT. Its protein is CAISGTATNEKLFF.